The present entry profiles one T cell receptor (beta chain) with its context. In germline, CDR1 is SGHTA, CDR2 FQGNSA. This CDR3 comprises 13 residues. The germline V and J ends were trimmed by 5 bases and 4 bases, with 9 bases remaining between them. Some clones are missing from TCRdb's copy, which holds only in-frame ones; the method was immunoSEQ multiplex PCR. This sample has around 40,000 clones, with 92% found just once. These data belong to a study of T cell changes during pregnancy in multiple sclerosis. The specimen comprised CD4+ T cells from peripheral blood mononuclear cells, sampled in the third trimester of pregnancy. The receptor's source is a female donor with multiple sclerosis, enrolled in a pregnancy study. V usage is TRBV7-2 and J usage is TRBJ1-3; D gene uncertain. This CDR3 is CASSLSIGNTIYF. As DNA, the CDR3 is TGTGCCAGCAGCCTATCTATCGGAAACACCATATATTTT.